This T cell receptor (beta chain) was documented in a study of PD-L1 blockade in urothelial cancer. Assay used: immunoSEQ multiplex PCR; TCRdb lists only in-frame clones, some missing. The table has some 84,000 clones, approximately 90% seen once; the top ten hold under 6%. Germline-derived CDR1 and CDR2 are MGHRA and YSYEKL. Trimming took 1 base from V and 11 from J, leaving 11 bases between them. This CDR3 contains 13 residues. V is TRBV4-1 and J is TRBJ1-4; no clear D gene. Sequences were derived from PBMCs, sampled around atezolizumab (anti-PD-L1) treatment. This receptor was identified in a woman in her 70s with urothelial cancer. This chain's CDR3 is CASSQAVLEKLFF. CDR3 in DNA: TGCGCCAGCAGCCAAGCCGTTTTAGAGAAACTGTTTTTT.